These 24 T cell receptor beta chains were sequenced from one sample in a study of CD8 T cells in Susac syndrome. It was with random hexamers that about 0.45 to 1 ug RNA was reverse transcribed. TCRdb passed the immunoSEQ multiplex PCR reads through MiXCR, listing each CDR3 protein once. The sample holds some 260,000 distinct CDR3 sequences; around 93% are singletons and the top ten take around 0.07%. The sample comprised CD4+ T cells from PBMCs. Receptors were obtained from a human donor with multiple sclerosis.

The J gene is TRBJ2-3, the V gene TRBV4-2; a weak D match, TRBD1 (6 bases). Germline V gene sequence: CDR1 LGHNA, CDR2 YNFKEQ. This CDR3 contains 17 residues. V lost 3 bases, J lost 2 bases, and 18 bases lay in between. The CDR3 DNA reads as TGTGCCAGCAGCCAGGTAGACCGTAGGACAGCCACAGATACGCAGTATTTT. Encoded protein: CASSQVDRRTATDTQYF.

This chain links TRBV11-2 with TRBJ1-1; 9 bases match TRBD1. CDR3 length equals 17 residues. Germline CDR1 reads SGHAT; CDR2 reads FQNNGV. Losses at the gene ends were 5 bases for V and 2 bases for J; bases not matched to a gene: 12. The CDR3 reads CASSLTYRGRDNTEAFF. The CDR3 DNA sequence: TGTGCCAGCAGCCTTACATACAGGGGGCGAGATAACACTGAAGCTTTCTTT.

The V and J genes are TRBV1 and TRBJ2-7; the D segment call TRBD2 is taken from the table without a DNA check. TRBV1 is described as a pseudogene. The CDR3 is 16 residues long. The CDR3 nucleotides are TGCACCAGCAGCCAACTGAAATGGACTATAGCGAACGAGCAGTACGTC. Translating it yields CTSSQLKWTIANEQYV.

There are a few counts of this clonotype. CDR3 DNA sequence: TGCAGTGCTAGAGGCCGGGCCGGGAACACTGAAGCTTTCTTT. Translated, it gives CSARGRAGNTEAFF. The chain carries TRBV20-1 and TRBJ1-1; D gene ambiguous. Germline CDR1 reads DFQATT; CDR2 reads SNEGSKA (reference sequence). V was cut by 1 base and J by 1 base, with 10 bases left in between. CDR3 length equals 14 residues.

The chain recombines TRBV6-5 with TRBJ1-2; 10 nucleotides align to TRBD1. Germline loops: CDR1 MNHEY, CDR2 SVGAGI. This CDR3 region has 13 residues. Trimming took 7 bases from V and 7 from J; bases not matched to a gene: 6. The CDR3 DNA is TGTGCCAGCAATAGACAGGGGGCGCTTGGCTACACCTTC. Translating gives CASNRQGALGYTF.

V gene TRBV5-1 combines with J gene TRBJ2-1; D perhaps matches TRBD1 (6 bases). V lost 4 bases and J lost 4, with 15 bases in between. The germline gives CDR1 SGHRS, CDR2 YFSETQ. This CDR3 comprises 15 residues. CDR3 sequence (DNA): TGCGCCAGCAGCGTAACAGGGACCCTGTACAATGAGCAGTTCTTC. It codes for CASSVTGTLYNEQFF.

This chain uses TRBV15 with TRBJ2-7; D call uncertain. The CDR3 totals 13 residues. Deletions cut 1 base from V and 7 bases from J, with 11 bases between. Germline V CDR1 and CDR2: LNHNV, YYDKDF (reference sequence). The CDR3 DNA reads as TGTGCCACCAGCAGAGGGGATTTCGGGGAGCAGTACGTC. Its protein product is CATSRGDFGEQYV.

J is TRBJ1-2 and V is TRBV6-5, with D possibly TRBD1 on 6 matching bases. V shed 7 bases and J shed 8 bases, with 20 bases lying between them. The germline gives CDR1 MNHEY, CDR2 SVGAGI. The CDR3 length is 14 residues. CDR3 coding DNA: TGTGCCAGCAACACAGGGTTGGGGACGGGGGGCTACACCTTC. Its translation: CASNTGLGTGGYTF.

This rearrangement joins TRBV2 to TRBJ1-1; the D gene is possibly TRBD1 (6 bases). With 6 bases removed from V and 3 bases from J, the gap between germline ends came to 14 bases. Per the germline V gene, CDR1 is SNHLY and CDR2 is FYNNEI. This CDR3 has 14 residues. The CDR3 is CASRNHRAHTEAFF. CDR3 DNA sequence: TGTGCCAGCAGAAACCACAGGGCCCACACTGAAGCTTTCTTT.

The rearrangement uses TRBV12-3 or TRBV12-4 and TRBJ1-4; the D gene is possibly TRBD1 (5 bases). The CDR3 sequence is 14 residues long. The V end lost 8 bases, the J end lost 10 bases, and 20 bases lay between the germline ends. The CDR3: CASVPGRDGGKLFF. The CDR3, as DNA: TGTGCCAGCGTTCCTGGCCGGGATGGGGGAAAACTGTTTTTT.

Here the CDR3 DNA reads TGTGCCAGCAGTGAGAAGCGGGGGTCCTACAATGAGCAGTTCTTC. As protein: CASSEKRGSYNEQFF. This chain connects TRBV2 to TRBJ2-1, with 8 bases identical to TRBD2. Trimming took 3 bases from V and 1 from J; bases not matched to a gene: 2. CDR1 is SNHLY and CDR2 is FYNNEI in the germline V gene. This CDR3 is 15 amino acids long. Full variable domain (rest looked up from reference TRBV2 and TRBJ2-1): EPEVTQTPSHQVTQMGQEVILRCVPISNHLYFYWYRQILGQKVEFLVSFYNNEISEKSEIFDDQFSVERPDGSNFTLKIRSTKLEDSAMYFCASSEKRGSYNEQFFGPGTRLTVL.

The V and J genes are TRBV19 and TRBJ2-3; no clear D. The V end lost 3 bases, the J end lost 2 bases, and 12 bases lay between the germline ends. CDR3 length: 15 residues. The germline V gene has CDR1 LNHDA and CDR2 SQIVND (reference sequence). The CDR3 is CASSIGILVTDTQYF. CDR3 bases: TGTGCCAGTAGTATTGGGATACTCGTCACAGATACGCAGTATTTT.

This rearrangement joins TRBV6-1 to TRBJ2-5, with TRBD2 identical over 8 bases. There are 16 residues in the CDR3. Trimming took 6 bases from V and 1 from J; bases not matched to a gene: 10. Germline V gene sequence: CDR1 MNHNS, CDR2 SASEGT. CDR3 loop: CASRARRGAVQETQYF. CDR3 DNA sequence: TGTGCCAGCAGAGCTAGGCGGGGGGCGGTCCAAGAGACCCAGTACTTC.

The V call is TRBV7-2, the J call TRBJ2-6; D not resolved. The germline gives CDR1 SGHTA, CDR2 FQGNSA. The CDR3 runs to 15 residues. Trimming pared 5 bases from V and 2 bases from J, leaving 10 bases between. The CDR3 coding sequence is TGTGCCAGCAGCCAAGCGAGGACTGGGGCCAACGTCCTGACTTTC. Translated, it gives CASSQARTGANVLTF.

The chain has TRBV6-5 and TRBJ2-1; the D call may be TRBD1 or TRBD2 (6 bases each). V dropped 1 base and J dropped 9 bases, with 13 bases sitting between them. The CDR3 totals 14 residues. The germline CDR1 and CDR2 sequences are MNHEY and SVGAGI. This CDR3 is CASSYFGGGGEQFF. CDR3 DNA: TGTGCCAGCAGTTACTTTGGAGGGGGTGGTGAGCAGTTCTTC.

The chain is built from TRBV12-3 or TRBV12-4 and TRBJ2-1, with D tentatively TRBD1 (6 bases). The V end lost 6 bases, the J end lost 2 bases, and 11 bases lay between the germline ends. The CDR3 has 14 amino acids. CDR3 nucleotides: TGTGCCAGCAGGGACAGTCTGACCTACAATGAGCAGTTCTTC. Encoded protein: CASRDSLTYNEQFF.

This chain uses TRBV19 with TRBJ2-5; D uncertain. The CDR3 length is 13 residues. Per germline, CDR1 LNHDA and CDR2 SQIVND (reference sequence). Trimming stripped 3 bases from V and 1 base from J, with 6 bases between. CDR3 sequence (DNA): TGTGCCAGTAGTATGGCCAGCCAAGAGACCCAGTACTTC. It yields the protein CASSMASQETQYF. The whole variable domain, remainder taken from reference TRBV19 and TRBJ2-5, is DGGITQSPKYLFRKEGQNVTLSCEQNLNHDAMYWYRQDPGQGLRLIYYSQIVNDFQKGDIAEGYSVSREKKESFPLTVTSAQKNPTAFYLCASSMASQETQYFGPGTRLLVL.

This chain links TRBV19 with TRBJ1-5, with a weak D call TRBD1 (5 bases). V gave up 9 bases and J gave up 7 bases, with 16 bases separating them. The CDR3 loop spans 13 amino acids. Germline CDR1 LNHDA, CDR2 SQIVND (reference sequence). Here the CDR3 DNA reads TGTGCCAGCGCCCAGGGTCAGGGCCAGCCCCAGCATTTT. It codes for CASAQGQGQPQHF.

This chain uses TRBV5-1 with TRBJ2-7, with TRBD2 matching over 12 bases. Trimming cost V 0 bases and J 5 bases; bases outside gene matches: 9. CDR1 and CDR2 from the germline V gene are SGHRS and YFSETQ. CDR3 length equals 17 residues. The DNA for the CDR3 is TGCGCCAGCAGCTTGGTTCGTGAACTAGCGGGGGGCCACGAGCAGTACTTC. This encodes CASSLVRELAGGHEQYF.

The V call is TRBV5-1, the J call TRBJ2-5; D uncertain. Germline V gene sequence: CDR1 SGHRS, CDR2 YFSETQ. Trimming stripped 4 bases from V and 5 bases from J, with 12 bases between. The CDR3 runs to 13 residues. The CDR3 spells CASSGLGLETQYF. CDR3 sequence (DNA): TGCGCCAGCAGCGGTTTAGGGTTGGAGACCCAGTACTTC.

This chain links TRBV6-5 with TRBJ2-2; possibly TRBD1 for D (6 bases). The V end was cut by 6 bases, the J end by 9 bases, with 17 bases between. Germline CDR1 MNHEY, CDR2 SVGAGI. CDR3 length equals 14 residues. DNA of the CDR3: TGTGCCAGCAGCTCTTTTAACAGGGTGCGGGAGCTGTTTTTT. Encoded protein: CASSSFNRVRELFF.

The chain recombines TRBV6-2 or TRBV6-3 with TRBJ2-2; 8 positions agree with TRBD1. The junction had 5 bases not matched to a gene; V was cut back by 5 bases and J by 3 bases. The CDR3 runs to 15 residues. Per the germline V gene, CDR1 is MNHEY and CDR2 is SVGEGT. This CDR3 reads CASSRRQGYTGELFF. DNA for the CDR3: TGTGCCAGCAGTCGACGACAGGGGTACACCGGGGAGCTGTTTTTT.

The chain recombines TRBV3-1 with TRBJ2-2; D remains ambiguous. Trimming pared 5 bases from V and 5 bases from J, leaving 15 bases between. Germline CDR1 LGHDT, CDR2 YNNKEL (reference sequence). The CDR3 consists of 15 residues. CDR3 in amino acids: CASSNRLLGTGELFF. CDR3 coding DNA: TGTGCCAGCAGCAACCGCCTCCTCGGGACCGGGGAGCTGTTTTTT.

This clonotype has only one observation. V gene TRBV28 combines with J gene TRBJ1-2, with TRBD1 matching 9 bases. Trimming at V came to 5 bases and at J to 3 bases, leaving 7 bases not matched to a gene. The CDR3 covers 15 residues. Germline CDR1 and CDR2: MDHEN and SYDVKM. The CDR3 DNA follows: TGTGCCAGCAGTCTATCGACAGGGGGGGACTATGGCTACACCTTC. This sequence encodes CASSLSTGGDYGYTF.